This paragraph covers one TCR beta chain sequence. What made the TCR beta cDNA was 5'RACE template switching with UMIs. TCRdb processed the 5' RACE reads again and assigns one entry to each CDR3 protein, with no DNA. This table holds over 250,000 distinct CDR3 sequences. This CDR3 is 15 amino acids long. Germline-derived CDR1 and CDR2 are SGHRS and YFSETQ. This entry comes from a study of T cells expressing NK-cell markers. The rearrangement uses TRBV5-1 and TRBJ1-1; TCRdb names TRBD1, which stays unverified in the absence of DNA. Specimen: blood T cells: a sorted CD56 or NKG2C T cell subset, CD4+ or CD8+ T cells, or bulk PBMC T cells (not recorded which). The source of this sequence is a woman aged 18-70 years in good health. The CDR3 loop is CASSLSGTGGTEAFF.